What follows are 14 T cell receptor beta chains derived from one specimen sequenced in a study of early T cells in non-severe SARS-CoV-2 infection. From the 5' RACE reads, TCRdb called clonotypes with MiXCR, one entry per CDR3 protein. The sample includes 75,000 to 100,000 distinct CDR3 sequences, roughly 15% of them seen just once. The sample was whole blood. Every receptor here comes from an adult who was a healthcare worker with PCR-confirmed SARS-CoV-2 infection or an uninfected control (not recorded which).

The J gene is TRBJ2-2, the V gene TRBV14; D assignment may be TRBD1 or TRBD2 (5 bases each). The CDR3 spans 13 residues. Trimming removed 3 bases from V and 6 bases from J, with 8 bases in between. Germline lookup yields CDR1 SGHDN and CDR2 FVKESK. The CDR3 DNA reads TGTGCCAGCAGCCAGGGGGTACCCGGGGAGCTGTTTTTT. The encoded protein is CASSQGVPGELFF.

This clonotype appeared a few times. CDR3 protein: CASGRRDRGVQETQYF. In nucleotides, the CDR3 is TGTGCCAGCGGACGGAGGGACAGGGGGGTCCAAGAGACCCAGTACTTC. This sequence joins TRBV12-3 or TRBV12-4 and TRBJ2-5; TRBD1 aligns across 11 bases. Trimming removed 8 bases from V and 1 base from J; junction bases left unmatched: 9. The CDR3 extends over 16 amino acids.

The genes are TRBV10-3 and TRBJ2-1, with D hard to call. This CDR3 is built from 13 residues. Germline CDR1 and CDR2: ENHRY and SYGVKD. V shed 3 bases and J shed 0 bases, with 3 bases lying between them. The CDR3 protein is CAISDSSYNEQFF. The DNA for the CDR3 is TGTGCCATCAGTGATAGCTCCTACAATGAGCAGTTCTTC.

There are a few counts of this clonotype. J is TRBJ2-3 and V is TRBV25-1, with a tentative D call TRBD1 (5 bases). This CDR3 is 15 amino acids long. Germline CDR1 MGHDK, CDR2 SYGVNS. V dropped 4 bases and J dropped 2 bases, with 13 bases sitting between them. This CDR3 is CASSGSTAFTDTQYF. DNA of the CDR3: TGTGCCAGCAGTGGGTCGACAGCTTTCACAGATACGCAGTATTTT.

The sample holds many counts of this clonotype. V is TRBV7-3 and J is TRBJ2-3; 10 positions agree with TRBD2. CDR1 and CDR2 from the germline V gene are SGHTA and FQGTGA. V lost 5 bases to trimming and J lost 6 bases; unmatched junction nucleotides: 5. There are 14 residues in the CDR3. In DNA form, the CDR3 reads TGTGCCAGCAGCCCTAGCGGGGGAGGGGATACGCAGTATTTT. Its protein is CASSPSGGGDTQYF.

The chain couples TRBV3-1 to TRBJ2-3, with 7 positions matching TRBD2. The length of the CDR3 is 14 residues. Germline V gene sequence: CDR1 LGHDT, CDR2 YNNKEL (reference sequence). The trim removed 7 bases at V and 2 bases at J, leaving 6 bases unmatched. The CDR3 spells CASTPGTTTDTQYF. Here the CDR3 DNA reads TGTGCCAGCACCCCGGGGACTACCACAGATACGCAGTATTTT.

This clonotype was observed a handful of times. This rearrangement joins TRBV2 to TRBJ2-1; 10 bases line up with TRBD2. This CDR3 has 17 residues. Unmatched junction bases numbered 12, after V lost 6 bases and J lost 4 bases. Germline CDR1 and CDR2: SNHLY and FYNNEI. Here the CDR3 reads CASSPRLVAGGYNEQFF. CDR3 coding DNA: TGTGCCAGCAGCCCGCGGCTGGTAGCGGGGGGTTACAATGAGCAGTTCTTC.

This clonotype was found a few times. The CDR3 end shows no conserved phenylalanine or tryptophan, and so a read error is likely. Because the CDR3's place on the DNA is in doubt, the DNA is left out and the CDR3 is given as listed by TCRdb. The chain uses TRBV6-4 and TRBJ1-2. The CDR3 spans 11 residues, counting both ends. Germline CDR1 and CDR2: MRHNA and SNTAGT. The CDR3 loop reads CASTSEPPRFE.

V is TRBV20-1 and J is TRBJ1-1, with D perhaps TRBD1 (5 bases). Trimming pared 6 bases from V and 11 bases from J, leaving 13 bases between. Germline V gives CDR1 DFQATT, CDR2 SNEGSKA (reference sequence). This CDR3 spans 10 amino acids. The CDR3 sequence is CSATRGEAFF. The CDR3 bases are TGCAGTGCCACCCGGGGGGAGGCTTTCTTT.

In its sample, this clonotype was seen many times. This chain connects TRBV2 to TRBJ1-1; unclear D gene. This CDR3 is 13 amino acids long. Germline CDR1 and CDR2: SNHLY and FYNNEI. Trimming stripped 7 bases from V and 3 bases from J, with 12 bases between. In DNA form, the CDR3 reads TGTGCCAGCAATAAGAAGTCGGACACTGAAGCTTTCTTT. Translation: CASNKKSDTEAFF.

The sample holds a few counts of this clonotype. For the CDR3, the DNA is TGCAGTGCTCTAGAAGGAGGGGATGAGCAGTTCTTC. It is translated as CSALEGGDEQFF. The chain uses TRBV20-1 and TRBJ2-1; D might be TRBD2 (6 bases). The CDR3 spans 12 residues. Germline V lookup: CDR1 DFQATT, CDR2 SNEGSKA (reference sequence). Between the trimmed V and J ends, which lost 5 bases and 8 bases, there was a span of 13 bases.

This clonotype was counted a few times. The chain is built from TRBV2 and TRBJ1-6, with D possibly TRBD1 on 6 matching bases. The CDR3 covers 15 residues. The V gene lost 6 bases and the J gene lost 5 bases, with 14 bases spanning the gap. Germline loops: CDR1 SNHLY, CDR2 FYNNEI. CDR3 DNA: TGTGCCAGCAGATTACGGACAGAGCATAATTCACCCCTCCACTTT. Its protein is CASRLRTEHNSPLHF.

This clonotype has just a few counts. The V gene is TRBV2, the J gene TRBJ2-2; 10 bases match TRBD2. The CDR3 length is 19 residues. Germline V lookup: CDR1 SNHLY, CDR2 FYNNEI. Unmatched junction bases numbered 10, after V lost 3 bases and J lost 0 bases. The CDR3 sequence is CASSDERLAGETNTGELFF. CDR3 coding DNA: TGTGCCAGCAGTGATGAACGGCTAGCGGGGGAAACGAACACCGGGGAGCTGTTTTTT.

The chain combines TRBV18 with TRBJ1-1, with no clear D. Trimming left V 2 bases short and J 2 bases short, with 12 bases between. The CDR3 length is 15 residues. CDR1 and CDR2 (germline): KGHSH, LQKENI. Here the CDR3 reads CASSPVYSPNTEAFF. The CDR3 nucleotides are TGTGCCAGCTCACCAGTTTATTCACCCAACACTGAAGCTTTCTTT. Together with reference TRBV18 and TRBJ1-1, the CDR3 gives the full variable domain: NAGVMQNPRHLVRRRGQEARLRCSPMKGHSHVYWYRQLPEEGLKFMVYLQKENIIDESGMPKERFSAEFPKEGPSILRIQQVVRGDSAAYFCASSPVYSPNTEAFFGQGTRLTVV.